This T cell receptor beta chain was retrieved from a study of blood T cell repertoires in COVID-19. This clone has just one count. Assay used: immunoSEQ multiplex PCR; TCRdb lists only in-frame clones, some missing. In the table there are 270,000 or so clones, around nine tenths of which are singletons. The sequenced sample was PBMCs or T cells enriched from blood (not recorded which). This TCR came from a young woman who had recovered from COVID-19.

CDR3 region: CASSQSVVRGPQPQHF. In DNA, the CDR3 is TGCGCCAGCAGCCAGTCTGTGGTAAGGGGGCCTCAGCCCCAGCATTTT. The V and J genes are TRBV4-1 and TRBJ1-5; 7 positions match TRBD1. The CDR3 runs 16 residues. Germline CDR1 MGHRA, CDR2 YSYEKL. V trimming: 3 bases; J trimming: 6 bases; junction bases outside the gene matches: 11.